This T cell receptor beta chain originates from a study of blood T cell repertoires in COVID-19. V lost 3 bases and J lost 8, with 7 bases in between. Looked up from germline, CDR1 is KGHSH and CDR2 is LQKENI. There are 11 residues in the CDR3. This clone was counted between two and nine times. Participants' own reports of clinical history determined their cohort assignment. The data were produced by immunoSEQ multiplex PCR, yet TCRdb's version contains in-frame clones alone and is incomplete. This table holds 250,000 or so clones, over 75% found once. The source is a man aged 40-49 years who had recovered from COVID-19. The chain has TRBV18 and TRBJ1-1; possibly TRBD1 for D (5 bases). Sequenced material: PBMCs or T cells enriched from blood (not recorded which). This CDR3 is CASSPGGEAFF. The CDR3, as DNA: TGTGCCAGCTCACCGGGGGGGGAAGCTTTCTTT.